What follows are 3 T cell receptor beta chains derived from one specimen sequenced in a study of cytomegalovirus exposure and HLA in healthy donors. Primers for the PCR totalled 60 Vbeta and 13 Jbeta. This table comes from immunoSEQ multiplex PCR, and its TCRdb copy is limited to in-frame clones, with some not included. Of 90,000 to 140,000 clones listed, about 80% were seen once; the top ten hold approximately 2%. Sequencing was done on a sample of PBMCs. These receptor sequences come from a man aged 25-40 years in good health and CMV-seronegative.

The chain recombines TRBV6-1 with TRBJ2-7; TRBD1 is a possible D gene (5 bases). The V end lost 1 base, the J end lost 7 bases, and 11 bases lay between the germline ends. The germline V gene has CDR1 MNHNS and CDR2 SASEGT. This CDR3 is 13 amino acids long. DNA of the CDR3: TGTGCCAGCAGTGAAGGTGCAGGGTGGGAGCAGTACTTC. The encoded protein is CASSEGAGWEQYF.

The gene calls are TRBV7-8 and TRBJ2-3; D is unclear. Deletions cut 5 bases from V and 2 bases from J, with 14 bases between. This CDR3 is 15 amino acids long. The germline V gene has CDR1 SGHVS and CDR2 FQNEAQ. The CDR3 coding sequence is TGTGCCAGCAGCGCCGGGTTAGAGTACACAGATACGCAGTATTTT. Translation gives CASSAGLEYTDTQYF.

The rearrangement joins TRBV6-5 to TRBJ2-7, with 14 bases fitting TRBD2. Trimming took 4 bases from V and 9 from J; bases not matched to a gene: 8. Germline CDR1 and CDR2: MNHEY and SVGAGI. The CDR3 has 15 residues. CDR3 protein: CASSSGLAGASTQYF. Written as DNA, the CDR3 is TGTGCCAGCAGTTCGGGACTAGCGGGGGCATCGACGCAGTACTTC.